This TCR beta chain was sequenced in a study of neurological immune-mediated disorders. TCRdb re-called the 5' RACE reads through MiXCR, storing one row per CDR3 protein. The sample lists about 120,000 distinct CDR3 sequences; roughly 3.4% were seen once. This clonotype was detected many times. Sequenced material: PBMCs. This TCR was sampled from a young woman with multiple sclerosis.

The CDR3 loop is CASSEFRQGGYTEAFF. The CDR3 DNA reads TGTGCCAGCAGTGAATTTCGACAGGGGGGGTACACTGAAGCTTTCTTT. The chain joins TRBV25-1 to TRBJ1-1, with 9 positions matching TRBD1. Germline trimming cut 1 base from V and 3 bases from J; bases unmatched to any gene: 6. The CDR3 consists of 16 residues. Germline V gene lookup returns CDR1 MGHDK and CDR2 SYGVNS.